Only a few counts were recorded for the clone carrying this TCR beta chain. The sample belongs to a study of shared T cell receptors in the human thymus. This CDR3 has 16 amino acids. Deletions cut 2 bases from V and 0 bases from J, with 13 bases between. In germline, CDR1 is MNHEY, CDR2 SMNVEV (reference sequence). TCRdb's copy holds only in-frame clones and misses some; the assay was immunoSEQ multiplex PCR. The sample contains hundreds of thousands of clones, 70% to 90% of which appear only once. This same sample was also part of a study on human thymus T cells. That work contributes: Healthy Finnish infants undergoing corrective surgery for congenital heart defects provided the donor material. During corrective heart surgery, resections were taken, and the thymus tissue came from them. Repertoires sampled from thymus and blood appeared biased in V and J gene usage.

Sequenced material: thymocytes. The source of this sequence is a girl under three years old with a congenital heart defect. This chain connects TRBV27 to TRBJ1-1; maybe TRBD1 (5 bases). As DNA, the CDR3 is TGTGCCAGCAGTTTAGAAGGGGACTCCATGAACACTGAAGCTTTCTTT. Residues: CASSLEGDSMNTEAFF.